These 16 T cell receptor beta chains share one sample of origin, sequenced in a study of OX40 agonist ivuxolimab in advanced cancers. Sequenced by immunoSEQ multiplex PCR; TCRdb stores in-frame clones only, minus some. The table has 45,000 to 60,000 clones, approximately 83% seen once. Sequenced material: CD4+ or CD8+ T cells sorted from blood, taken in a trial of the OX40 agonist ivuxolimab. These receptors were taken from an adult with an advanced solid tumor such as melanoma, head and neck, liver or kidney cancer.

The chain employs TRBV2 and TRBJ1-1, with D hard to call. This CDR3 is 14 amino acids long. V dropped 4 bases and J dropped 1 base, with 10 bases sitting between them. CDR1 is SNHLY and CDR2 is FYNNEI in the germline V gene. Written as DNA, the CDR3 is TGTGCCAGCAGTGTACAGCCAAAGAACACTGAAGCTTTCTTT. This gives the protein CASSVQPKNTEAFF.

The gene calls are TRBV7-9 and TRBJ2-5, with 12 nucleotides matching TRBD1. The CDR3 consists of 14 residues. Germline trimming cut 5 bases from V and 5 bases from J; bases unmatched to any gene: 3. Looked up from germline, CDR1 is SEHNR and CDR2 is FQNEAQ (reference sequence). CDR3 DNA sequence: TGTGCCAGCAGCCGGGACAGGGGGCGGGAGACCCAGTACTTC. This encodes CASSRDRGRETQYF.

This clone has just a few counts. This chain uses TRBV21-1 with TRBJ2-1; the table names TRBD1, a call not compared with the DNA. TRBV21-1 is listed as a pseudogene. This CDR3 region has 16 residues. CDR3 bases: TGTGCCAGCAGCAGGGGGGACAGGGGGCCGGACAATGAGCAGTTCTTC. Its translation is CASSRGDRGPDNEQFF.

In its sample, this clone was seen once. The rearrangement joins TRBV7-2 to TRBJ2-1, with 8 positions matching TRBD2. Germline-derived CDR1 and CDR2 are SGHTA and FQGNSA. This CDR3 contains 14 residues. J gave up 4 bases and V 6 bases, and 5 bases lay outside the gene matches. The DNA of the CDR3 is TGTGCCAGCAGAGGGGCTAGCGGGTACAATGAGCAGTTCTTC. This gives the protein CASRGASGYNEQFF.

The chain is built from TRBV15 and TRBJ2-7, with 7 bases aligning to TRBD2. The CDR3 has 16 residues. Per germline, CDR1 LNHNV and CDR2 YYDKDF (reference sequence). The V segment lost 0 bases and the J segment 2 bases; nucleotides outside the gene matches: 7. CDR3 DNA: TGTGCCACCAGCAGAGATCTTGCTAGCGGAGCCTACGAGCAGTACTTC. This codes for CATSRDLASGAYEQYF.

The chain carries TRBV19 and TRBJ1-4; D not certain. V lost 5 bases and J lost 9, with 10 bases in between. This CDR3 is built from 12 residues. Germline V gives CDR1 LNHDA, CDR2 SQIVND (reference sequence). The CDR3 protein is CASSVSGKKLFF. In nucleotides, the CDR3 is TGTGCCAGTAGTGTGTCGGGGAAAAAACTGTTTTTT.

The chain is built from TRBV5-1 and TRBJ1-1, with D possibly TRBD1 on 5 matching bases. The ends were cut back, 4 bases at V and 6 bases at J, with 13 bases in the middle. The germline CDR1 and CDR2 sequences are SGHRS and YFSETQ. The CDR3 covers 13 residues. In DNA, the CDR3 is TGCGCCAGCAGCACCCGTACAGGCGCTGAAGCTTTCTTT. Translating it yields CASSTRTGAEAFF.

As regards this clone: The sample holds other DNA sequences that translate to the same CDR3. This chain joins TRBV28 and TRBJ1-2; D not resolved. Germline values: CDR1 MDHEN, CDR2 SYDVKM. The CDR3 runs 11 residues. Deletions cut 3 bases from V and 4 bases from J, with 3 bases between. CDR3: CASSFVYGYTF. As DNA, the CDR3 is TGTGCCAGCAGTTTCGTCTATGGCTACACCTTC.

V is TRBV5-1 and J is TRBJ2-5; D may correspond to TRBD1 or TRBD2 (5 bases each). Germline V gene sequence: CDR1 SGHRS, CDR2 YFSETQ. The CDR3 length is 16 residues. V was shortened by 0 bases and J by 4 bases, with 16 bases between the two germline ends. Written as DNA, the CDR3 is TGCGCCAGCAGCTTGGAAAAGGGACCGGCGGGAGAGACCCAGTACTTC. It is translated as CASSLEKGPAGETQYF.

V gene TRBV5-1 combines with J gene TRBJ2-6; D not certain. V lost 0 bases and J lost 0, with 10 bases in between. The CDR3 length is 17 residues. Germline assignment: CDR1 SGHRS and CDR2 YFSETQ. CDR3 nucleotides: TGCGCCAGCAGCTTGGATGGGGTCCGCTCTGGGGCCAACGTCCTGACTTTC. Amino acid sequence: CASSLDGVRSGANVLTF.

As DNA, the CDR3 is TGTGCCAGCTCACCCTCCGGGGCTAGCGGGAGTTTATTCACCGGGGAGCTGTTTTTT. As protein: CASSPSGASGSLFTGELFF. V usage is TRBV18 and J usage is TRBJ2-2; TRBD2 aligns across 10 bases. The V segment lost 3 bases and the J segment 4 bases; nucleotides outside the gene matches: 14. The CDR3 runs to 19 residues. Germline V gene lookup returns CDR1 KGHSH and CDR2 LQKENI.

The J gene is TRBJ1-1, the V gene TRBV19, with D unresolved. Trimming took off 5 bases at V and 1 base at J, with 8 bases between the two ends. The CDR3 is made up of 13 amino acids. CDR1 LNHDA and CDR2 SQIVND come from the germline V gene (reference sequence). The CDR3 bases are TGTGCCAGTAGTGTTAACAGGAACACTGAAGCTTTCTTT. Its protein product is CASSVNRNTEAFF. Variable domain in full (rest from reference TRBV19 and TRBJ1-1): DGGITQSPKYLFRKEGQNVTLSCEQNLNHDAMYWYRQDPGQGLRLIYYSQIVNDFQKGDIAEGYSVSREKKESFPLTVTSAQKNPTAFYLCASSVNRNTEAFFGQGTRLTVV.

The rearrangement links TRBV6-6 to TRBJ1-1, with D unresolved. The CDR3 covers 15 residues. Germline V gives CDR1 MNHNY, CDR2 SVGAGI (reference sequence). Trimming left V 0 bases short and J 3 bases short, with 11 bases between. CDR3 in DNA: TGTGCCAGCAGTTACTCGTACGGAGGATACACTGAAGCTTTCTTT. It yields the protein CASSYSYGGYTEAFF.

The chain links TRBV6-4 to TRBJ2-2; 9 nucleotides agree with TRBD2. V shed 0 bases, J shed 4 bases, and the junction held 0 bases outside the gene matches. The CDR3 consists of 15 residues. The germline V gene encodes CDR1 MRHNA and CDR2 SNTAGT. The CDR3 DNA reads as TGTGCCAGCAGTGACTCTAGCGGGAGCACCGGGGAGCTGTTTTTT. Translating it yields CASSDSSGSTGELFF.

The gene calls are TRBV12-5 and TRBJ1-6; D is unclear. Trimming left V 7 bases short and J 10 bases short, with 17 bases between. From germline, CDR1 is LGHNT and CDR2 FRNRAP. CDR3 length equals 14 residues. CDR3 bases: TGTGCTAGTGCTAAGGACGGCCTGGGGTCACCCCTCCACTTT. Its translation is CASAKDGLGSPLHF.

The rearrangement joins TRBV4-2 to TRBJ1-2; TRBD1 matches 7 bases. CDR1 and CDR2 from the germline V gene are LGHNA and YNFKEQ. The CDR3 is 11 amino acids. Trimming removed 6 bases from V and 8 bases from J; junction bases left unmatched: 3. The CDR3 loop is CASRQGEGYTF. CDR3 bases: TGTGCCAGCAGGCAGGGGGAGGGCTACACCTTC.